Presented here are 28 T cell receptor beta chains from one specimen sequenced in a study of T cells in Graves' hyperthyroidism and ophthalmopathy. The TCR beta CDR3 regions underwent amplification using RNA transcripts as the source. TCR CDR3 underwent first-round RT-PCR with the HTBI primer set. In TCRdb, the multiplex PCR reads were re-called with MiXCR into one record per CDR3 protein. The data contain 450,000 to 700,000 distinct CDR3 sequences, around 42% of them singletons. Sequenced: peripheral blood or thyroid tissue (not recorded which). The source is an adult woman with Graves' disease, either hyperthyroidism or ophthalmopathy (not recorded which).

Only a few counts were recorded for this clonotype. V gene TRBV6-1 combines with J gene TRBJ1-2; TRBD1 matches 7 bases. The CDR3 sequence is 11 residues long. In germline, CDR1 is MNHNS, CDR2 SASEGT. J was trimmed by 11 bases and V by 10 bases; bases with no gene match: 10. The CDR3 loop reads CATRDSVVYTF. The CDR3 DNA reads TGTGCCACCCGGGACAGCGTGGTATACACCTTC.

This clonotype was recorded at least ten times. The chain is built from TRBV12-3 or TRBV12-4 and TRBJ1-3; no firm D call. V was trimmed by 3 bases and J by 4 bases, leaving 10 bases between them. The CDR3 contains 14 residues. The CDR3 DNA sequence: TGTGCCAGCAGTTTGTCGGCAGCGGGAAACACCATATATTTT. Translated, it gives CASSLSAAGNTIYF.

The gene calls are TRBV7-2 and TRBJ2-7; a possible D gene is TRBD2 (5 bases). The CDR3 is 16 amino acids. The germline gives CDR1 SGHTA, CDR2 FQGNSA. V lost 5 bases and J lost 4, with 21 bases in between. The CDR3 protein is CASSTSRGPGLYEQYF. The DNA for the CDR3 is TGTGCCAGCAGCACAAGCAGAGGGCCCGGATTATACGAGCAGTACTTC.

This clonotype was counted ten times or more. V is TRBV10-3 and J is TRBJ2-7; 8 positions agree with TRBD2. The CDR3 covers 12 residues. The V segment lost 6 bases and the J segment 4 bases; nucleotides outside the gene matches: 2. CDR1 is ENHRY, CDR2 SYGVKD, per germline. The CDR3 DNA reads as TGTGCCATCAGCACTAGCGGATACGAGCAGTACTTC. Translation gives CAISTSGYEQYF.

This clonotype was counted ten times or more. This chain links TRBV5-1 with TRBJ2-7; 7 bases are shared with TRBD2. CDR1 SGHRS and CDR2 YFSETQ come from the germline V gene. Trimming cost V 2 bases and J 1 base; bases outside gene matches: 3. This CDR3 spans 14 amino acids. CDR3 in DNA: TGCGCCAGCAGCTTTGGGGGGGTTTCCTACGAGCAGTACTTC. This sequence encodes CASSFGGVSYEQYF.

This clonotype was seen more than once but under ten times. A read error may be the cause here, since a much bigger clone is one base away. The chain uses TRBV4-1 and TRBJ1-2; D is ambiguous. CDR1 and CDR2 from the germline V gene are MGHRA and YSYEKL. Trimming cost V 4 bases and J 5 bases, with 8 bases left between them. The CDR3 covers 12 residues. The CDR3 DNA reads as TGCGCCAGCAGCCCAGTGGGTTATGGCTACACCTTC. The encoded protein is CASSPVGYGYTF.

V usage is TRBV2 and J usage is TRBJ1-3; 7 bases agree with TRBD1. Germline V CDR1 and CDR2: SNHLY, FYNNEI. V lost 5 bases to trimming and J lost 7 bases; unmatched junction nucleotides: 14. The CDR3 sequence is 16 residues long. CDR3 sequence reads: CASSHRPGTVLNTIYF. Written as DNA, the CDR3 is TGTGCCAGCAGTCATCGTCCCGGGACAGTCCTGAACACCATATATTTT. The variable domain in full, completed from reference TRBV2 and TRBJ1-3, reads EPEVTQTPSHQVTQMGQEVILRCVPISNHLYFYWYRQILGQKVEFLVSFYNNEISEKSEIFDDQFSVERPDGSNFTLKIRSTKLEDSAMYFCASSHRPGTVLNTIYFGEGSWLTVV.

The table lists this clonotype with many counts. CDR3 DNA sequence: TGCAGTGCTAGTCTTATAACCCCGTACGAGCAGTACTTC. As protein: CSASLITPYEQYF. This sequence joins TRBV20-1 and TRBJ2-7; the D is unclear. The CDR3 length is 13 residues. Per germline, CDR1 DFQATT and CDR2 SNEGSKA (reference sequence). V lost 3 bases and J 4 bases, leaving 13 bases between the germline ends.

This clonotype was observed a handful of times. The rearrangement uses TRBV7-2 and TRBJ2-2; 8 nucleotides agree with TRBD1. Germline assignment: CDR1 SGHTA and CDR2 FQGNSA. J gave up 7 bases and V 8 bases, and 12 bases lay outside the gene matches. The CDR3 sequence is 15 residues long. CDR3 loop: CASVVGRGRNGELFF. CDR3 DNA sequence: TGTGCCAGCGTGGTCGGCAGGGGGCGAAACGGGGAGCTGTTTTTT. Supplemented by reference TRBV7-2 and TRBJ2-2, the full variable domain reads GAGVSQSPSNKVTEKGKDVELRCDPISGHTALYWYRQSLGQGLEFLIYFQGNSAPDKSGLPSDRFSAERTGGSVSTLTIQRTQQEDSAVYLCASVVGRGRNGELFFGEGSRLTVL.

This clonotype occurred a few times. The chain recombines TRBV30 with TRBJ1-3; a possible D gene is TRBD1 (5 bases). The V and J ends lost 2 bases and 0 bases respectively, with 8 bases between them. This CDR3 has 14 residues. The germline V gene has CDR1 GTSNPN and CDR2 SVGIG (reference sequence). The CDR3 coding sequence is TGTGCCTGGAGTCGGGACCTCTCTGGAAACACCATATATTTT. The encoded protein is CAWSRDLSGNTIYF.

The V gene is TRBV15, the J gene TRBJ1-5; D perhaps matches TRBD1 (6 bases). The germline V and J ends were trimmed by 0 bases and 5 bases, with 11 bases remaining between them. This CDR3 is 15 amino acids long. Germline CDR1 LNHNV, CDR2 YYDKDF (reference sequence). CDR3 bases: TGTGCCACCAGCAGAGACAAGGGGGACCATCAGCCCCAGCATTTT. Protein product: CATSRDKGDHQPQHF. Full variable domain (rest looked up from reference TRBV15 and TRBJ1-5): DAMVIQNPRYQVTQFGKPVTLSCSQTLNHNVMYWYQQKSSQAPKLLFHYYDKDFNNEADTPDNFQSRRPNTSFCFLDIRSPGLGDTAMYLCATSRDKGDHQPQHFGDGTRLSIL.

The chain carries TRBV20-1 and TRBJ1-2; D is uncertain. From germline, CDR1 is DFQATT and CDR2 SNEGSKA (reference sequence). The V end was cut by 0 bases, the J end by 0 bases, with 11 bases between. The CDR3 covers 15 residues. This CDR3 reads CSARDQARTNYGYTF. The CDR3 bases are TGCAGTGCTAGAGATCAGGCCAGAACTAACTATGGCTACACCTTC.

This clonotype was detected ten times or more. This chain connects TRBV19 to TRBJ1-3; D is undetermined. Germline V gene sequence: CDR1 LNHDA, CDR2 SQIVND (reference sequence). The CDR3 is 14 residues long. V shed 5 bases and J shed 0 bases, with 8 bases lying between them. Here the CDR3 reads CASSSWYSGNTIYF. The CDR3 nucleotides read TGTGCCAGTAGTTCGTGGTACTCTGGAAACACCATATATTTT. Combining the CDR3 with reference TRBV19 and TRBJ1-3 gives the whole variable domain DGGITQSPKYLFRKEGQNVTLSCEQNLNHDAMYWYRQDPGQGLRLIYYSQIVNDFQKGDIAEGYSVSREKKESFPLTVTSAQKNPTAFYLCASSSWYSGNTIYFGEGSWLTVV.

In its sample, this clonotype was seen many times. The CDR3 loop reads CASRRHGTDDYEQYF. CDR3 bases: TGTGCCAGCAGACGGCACGGGACGGATGACTACGAGCAGTACTTC. This chain links TRBV12-3 or TRBV12-4 with TRBJ2-7; D might be TRBD1 or TRBD2, each matching 5 bases. With 6 bases removed from V and 3 bases from J, the gap between germline ends came to 18 bases. The CDR3 contains 15 residues.

The chain uses TRBV20-1 and TRBJ1-5; TRBD1 is a possible D gene (6 bases). This CDR3 has 15 amino acids. The V end was cut by 1 base, the J end by 3 bases, with 13 bases between. Germline CDR1 is DFQATT and CDR2 is SNEGSKA (reference sequence). CDR3 bases: TGCAGTGCTAGAGTCGGTCAGGGGTTCAATCAGCCCCAGCATTTT. Translation gives CSARVGQGFNQPQHF.

The chain employs TRBV5-5 and TRBJ2-7; D possibly corresponds to TRBD2 (5 bases). The CDR3 has 12 amino acids. Trimming shortened V by 4 bases and J by 7 bases, and 12 bases separated the two germline ends. CDR1 and CDR2 from the germline V gene are SGHKS and YYEKEE (reference sequence). The CDR3 sequence: CASSGMAGEQYF. CDR3 nucleotides: TGTGCCAGCAGCGGGATGGCGGGTGAGCAGTACTTC.

This clonotype showed up many times. The rearrangement uses TRBV2 and TRBJ1-1, with no clear D. Deletions cut 5 bases from V and 4 bases from J, with 11 bases between. CDR3 length equals 13 residues. Looked up from germline, CDR1 is SNHLY and CDR2 is FYNNEI. CDR3 sequence reads: CASSTERATEAFF. CDR3 coding DNA: TGTGCCAGCAGTACAGAAAGAGCCACTGAAGCTTTCTTT.

The rearrangement joins TRBV12-3 or TRBV12-4 to TRBJ1-2; TRBD1 might be the D (5 bases). V lost 0 bases, J lost 4 bases, and 12 bases lay in between. CDR3 length: 15 residues. The CDR3 coding sequence is TGTGCCAGCAGTTTAGCAGGGGCAACGGGCTATGGCTACACCTTC. Amino acid sequence: CASSLAGATGYGYTF.

The V and J genes are TRBV7-2 and TRBJ2-7; D is unresolved. This CDR3 contains 14 residues. With 7 bases removed from V and 4 bases from J, the gap between germline ends came to 17 bases. CDR1 is SGHTA and CDR2 is FQGNSA in the germline V gene. The CDR3 region is CASIPGPTSYEQYF. CDR3 sequence (DNA): TGTGCCAGCATCCCAGGACCTACGAGTTACGAGCAGTACTTC.

The CDR3 is CAISDTGGGYNEQFF. Written as DNA, the CDR3 is TGTGCCATCAGTGACACAGGGGGAGGCTACAATGAGCAGTTCTTC. The gene calls are TRBV10-3 and TRBJ2-5; 8 nucleotides match TRBD1. TRBJ2-1 explains the end of the DNA better; the J call may be wrong. This CDR3 has 15 amino acids. Germline-derived CDR1 and CDR2 are ENHRY and SYGVKD.

This clonotype was seen at least ten times. This rearrangement joins TRBV19 to TRBJ2-5; the match to TRBD1 covers 7 bases. Germline CDR1 reads LNHDA; CDR2 reads SQIVND (reference sequence). Trimming at V came to 3 bases and at J to 5 bases, leaving 3 bases not matched to a gene. The CDR3 spans 13 residues. The CDR3, as DNA: TGTGCCAGTAGTATGCGCAGGGGGGAGACCCAGTACTTC. Amino acid sequence: CASSMRRGETQYF. Variable domain in full (rest from reference TRBV19 and TRBJ2-5): DGGITQSPKYLFRKEGQNVTLSCEQNLNHDAMYWYRQDPGQGLRLIYYSQIVNDFQKGDIAEGYSVSREKKESFPLTVTSAQKNPTAFYLCASSMRRGETQYFGPGTRLLVL.

V is TRBV9 and J is TRBJ1-3; no firm D call. CDR1 SGDLS and CDR2 YYNGEE come from the germline V gene. There are 16 residues in the CDR3. Trimming cost V 4 bases and J 0 bases, with 14 bases left between them. CDR3 nucleotides: TGTGCCAGCAGCCCTTCCGATGTGAGCTCTGGAAACACCATATATTTT. It is translated as CASSPSDVSSGNTIYF.

This clonotype was detected once. The chain recombines TRBV7-9 with TRBJ1-5; D is perhaps TRBD1 (6 bases). This CDR3 contains 16 residues. Germline CDR1 and CDR2: SEHNR and FQNEAQ (reference sequence). Trimming shortened V by 6 bases and J by 3 bases, and 18 bases separated the two germline ends. The CDR3 here is CASRTRETGINQPQHF. CDR3 DNA: TGTGCCAGCAGGACGCGGGAGACAGGTATCAATCAGCCCCAGCATTTT.

V usage is TRBV7-8 and J usage is TRBJ2-5; tentative D call: TRBD2 (5 bases). Trimming took 6 bases from V and 5 from J, leaving 13 bases between them. The CDR3 spans 13 residues. Germline CDR1 SGHVS, CDR2 FQNEAQ. The CDR3 reads CASRPGIRETQYF. CDR3 coding DNA: TGTGCCAGCAGGCCCGGGATTAGGGAGACCCAGTACTTC.

As to this clonotype: Sequence at one end of the junction differs from germline and may be a read error. The rearrangement joins TRBV25-1 to TRBJ2-3, with a possible D match to TRBD1 (5 bases). This CDR3 has 16 residues. Germline loops: CDR1 MGHDK, CDR2 SYGVNS. Written as DNA, the CDR3 is TGTGCCTGCCGTGCCCCCCAGGGCGGCGACACAGATACGCAATATTTT. Protein sequence: CACRAPQGGDTDTQYF.

This clonotype was found many times. The chain employs TRBV5-4 and TRBJ1-4; D is ambiguous. The CDR3 totals 16 residues. Trimming took 4 bases from V and 7 from J, leaving 20 bases between them. Germline lookup yields CDR1 SGHNT and CDR2 YYREEE (reference sequence). CDR3 in amino acids: CASSNDRERSTEKLFF. The CDR3 nucleotides read TGTGCCAGCAGCAACGACCGGGAAAGAAGTACTGAAAAACTGTTTTTT.

CDR3 sequence reads: CAISNSLRETQYF. Written as DNA, the CDR3 is TGTGCCATCAGTAATAGCCTTCGGGAGACCCAGTACTTC. The chain carries TRBV10-3 and TRBJ2-5; no firm D call. The germline V and J ends were trimmed by 5 bases and 5 bases, with 12 bases remaining between them. The CDR3 has 13 amino acids. Germline lookup yields CDR1 ENHRY and CDR2 SYGVKD.

The rearrangement joins TRBV7-3 to TRBJ2-5, with D possibly TRBD1 on 5 matching bases. CDR3 length equals 14 residues. The germline CDR1 and CDR2 sequences are SGHTA and FQGTGA. Trimming stripped 7 bases from V and 6 bases from J, with 18 bases between. CDR3 bases: TGTGCCAGCACCGACCTAAGGGGCCGCCAGACCCAGTACTTC. Its translation: CASTDLRGRQTQYF.